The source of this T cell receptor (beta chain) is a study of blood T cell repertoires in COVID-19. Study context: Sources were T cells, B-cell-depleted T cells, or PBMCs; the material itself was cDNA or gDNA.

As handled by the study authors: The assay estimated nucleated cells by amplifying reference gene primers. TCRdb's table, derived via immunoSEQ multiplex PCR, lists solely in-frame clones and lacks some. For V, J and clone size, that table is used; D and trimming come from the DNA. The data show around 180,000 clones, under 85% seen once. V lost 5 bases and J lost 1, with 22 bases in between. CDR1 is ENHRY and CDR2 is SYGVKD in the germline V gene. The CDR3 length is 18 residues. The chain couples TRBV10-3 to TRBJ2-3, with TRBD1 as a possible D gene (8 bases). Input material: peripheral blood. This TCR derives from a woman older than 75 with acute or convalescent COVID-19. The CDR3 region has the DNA TGTGCCATCAGTCCATCGGCGACAGGGGCGGGGGGCACAGATACGCAGTATTTT. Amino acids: CAISPSATGAGGTDTQYF.